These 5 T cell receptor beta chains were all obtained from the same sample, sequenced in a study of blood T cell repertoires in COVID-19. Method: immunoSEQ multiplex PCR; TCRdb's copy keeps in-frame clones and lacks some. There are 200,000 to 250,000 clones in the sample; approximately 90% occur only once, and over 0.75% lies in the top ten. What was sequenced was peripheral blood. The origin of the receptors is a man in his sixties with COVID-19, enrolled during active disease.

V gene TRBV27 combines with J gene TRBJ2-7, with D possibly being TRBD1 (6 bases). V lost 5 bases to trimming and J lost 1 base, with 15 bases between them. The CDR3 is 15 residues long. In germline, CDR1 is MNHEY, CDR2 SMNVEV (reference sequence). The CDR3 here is CASSASGTLSYEQYF. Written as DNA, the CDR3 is TGTGCCAGCAGTGCCTCCGGGACACTATCCTACGAGCAGTACTTC.

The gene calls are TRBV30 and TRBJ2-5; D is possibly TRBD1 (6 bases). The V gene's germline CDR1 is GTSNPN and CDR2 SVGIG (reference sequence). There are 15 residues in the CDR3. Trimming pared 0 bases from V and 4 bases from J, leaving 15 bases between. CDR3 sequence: CAWSVPPDRGETQYF. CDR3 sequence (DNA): TGTGCCTGGAGTGTACCCCCGGACAGAGGAGAGACCCAGTACTTC.

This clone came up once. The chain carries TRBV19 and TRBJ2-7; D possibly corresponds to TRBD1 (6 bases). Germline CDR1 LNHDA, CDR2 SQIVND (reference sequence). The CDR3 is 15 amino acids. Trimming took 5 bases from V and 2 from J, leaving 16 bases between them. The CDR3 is CASSVRQATTYEQYF. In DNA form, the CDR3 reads TGTGCCAGTAGTGTCCGACAGGCAACTACCTACGAGCAGTACTTC.

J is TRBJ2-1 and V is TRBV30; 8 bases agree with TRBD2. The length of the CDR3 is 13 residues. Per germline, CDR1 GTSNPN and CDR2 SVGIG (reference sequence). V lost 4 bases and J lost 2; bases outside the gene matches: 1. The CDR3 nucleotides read TGTGCCTGGACAGCGGGGGCCTACAATGAGCAGTTCTTC. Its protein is CAWTAGAYNEQFF.

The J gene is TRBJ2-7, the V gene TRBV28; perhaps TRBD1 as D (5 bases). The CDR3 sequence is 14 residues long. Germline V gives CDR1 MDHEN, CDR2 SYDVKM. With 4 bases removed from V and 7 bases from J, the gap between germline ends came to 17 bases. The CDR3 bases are TGTGCCAGCAGTTCCGACAGTCTTACAAGGGAGCAGTACTTC. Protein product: CASSSDSLTREQYF. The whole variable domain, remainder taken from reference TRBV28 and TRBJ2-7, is DVKVTQSSRYLVKRTGEKVFLECVQDMDHENMFWYRQDPGLGLRLIYFSYDVKMKEKGDIPEGYSVSREKKERFSLILESASTNQTSMYLCASSSDSLTREQYFGPGTRLTVT.